Below are 2 T cell receptor beta chains sequenced from a single sample in a study of CD8 T cells in Susac syndrome. With random hexamers, reverse transcription was performed on about 0.5 to 1 ug of RNA. TCRdb called the immunoSEQ multiplex PCR reads again in MiXCR, with one record for every CDR3 protein. The sample contains around 180,000 distinct CDR3 sequences, 85% to 95% of which appear only once. Sequenced input: CD4+ T cells from PBMCs. Receptors originate from a human donor with Susac syndrome.

This sequence joins TRBV5-4 and TRBJ1-5; no clear D gene. This CDR3 is 13 amino acids long. Germline V gene lookup returns CDR1 SGHNT and CDR2 YYREEE (reference sequence). Deletions cut 3 bases from V and 0 bases from J, with 4 bases between. The CDR3 region has the DNA TGTGCCAGCAGCTCAGATAGCAATCAGCCCCAGCATTTT. This gives the protein CASSSDSNQPQHF.

The V and J genes are TRBV18 and TRBJ1-2; D unresolved. CDR3 length: 13 amino acids. In germline, CDR1 is KGHSH, CDR2 LQKENI. Trimming cost V 3 bases and J 3 bases, with 8 bases left between them. CDR3 sequence reads: CASSPTDDYGYTF. The CDR3, as DNA: TGTGCCAGCTCACCTACAGATGACTATGGCTACACCTTC.